This TCR beta chain was captured by sequencing in a study of T-cell reconstitution after alpha-beta-depleted transplantation in children (dated by TCRdb to about 2016). In terms of the full investigation: T-cell immune reconstitution after TCRalphabeta/CD19-depleted allogeneic hematopoietic cell transplantation in children was quantitatively tracked in the study by means of TCR repertoire profiling.

The CDR3, from cysteine to phenylalanine, totals 16 residues. Just CDR3 DNA is preserved here, 48 bases in frame from base 1. V trim: 6 bases; J trim: 5 bases; unmatched bases: 15. As encoded in the germline V gene, CDR1 is ENHRY while CDR2 is SYGVKD. This clonotype showed up just a few times. What antigen it recognizes has not been identified. Qualities for individual bases were not recorded, and no much larger clone is one base off. The library was made by PCR. Sequencing relied on an Illumina HiSeq 2500. To normalize quantification of the TCRbeta repertoire, the TCR libraries were built with molecular barcoding that relied on unique molecular identifiers. TCRdb's own reprocessing of the public reads used fastp at Q25 and MiXCR and kept productive beta chains. One record per CDR3 amino acid sequence lists the most common genes and DNA. Here the sample has roughly 220,000 distinct CDR3 sequences; 12% occur a single time. Over 2.5% of the sample comes from the top ten.

The source is a human donor who donated a stem cell graft to a child with acute lymphoblastic leukemia. The material was PBMCs from the stem cell graft donor, obtained from the stem cell graft. The rearrangement joined TRBV10-3 to TRBJ2-7, and 8 bases in between align with TRBD1. The nucleotides read TGTGCCATCAGGACCACGGCCGGGACAGGAATTCACGAGCAGTACTTC. It is translated as CAIRTTAGTGIHEQYF.